This T cell receptor beta chain was sequenced for a study of blood T cell repertoires in COVID-19. Across the study: Acute and convalescent COVID-19 samples came from the United States, Italy and Spain. PBMCs, B-cell-depleted T cells, or T cells provided the cDNA or gDNA that made up the material.

The authors' processing: Researchers report that nucleated cell counts were estimated from reference gene primer amplification. TCRdb's table, derived via immunoSEQ multiplex PCR, lists solely in-frame clones and lacks some. V, J and clone size were drawn from that table, and D and trimming were deduced from the DNA. The profile covers approximately 200,000 clones, with about 85% appearing a single time and 5.1% taken by the ten largest. This clone occurred a few times. The CDR3 runs 14 residues. V shed 3 bases and J 5 bases; nucleotides not matched to a gene: 4. Germline loops: CDR1 LGHNA, CDR2 YNFKEQ.

The sequence derives from a woman aged 55-70 years who had recovered from COVID-19. This rearrangement joins TRBV4-2 to TRBJ2-3, with 8 nucleotides matching TRBD2. Sample: peripheral blood. CDR3 protein: CASSHQRGRDTQYF. CDR3 DNA sequence: TGTGCCAGCAGCCATCAGCGGGGGAGAGATACGCAGTATTTT.